One sample yielded the 2 T cell receptor beta chains listed below, sequenced in a study of shared clonotypes between healthy human individuals. Produced via immunoSEQ multiplex PCR; TCRdb's table is partial and in-frame only. The sample holds under 2,500,000 clones, approximately 95% seen once. Sequenced input: naive CD4+ T cells sorted from blood. Indicated subset: CD45RA+ positively selected. The receptors come from a man aged 18-30 years in good health.

J is TRBJ2-7 and V is TRBV2; D is possibly TRBD1 (6 bases). The CDR3 totals 13 residues. Trimming cost V 7 bases and J 7 bases, with 17 bases left between them. Germline V gives CDR1 SNHLY, CDR2 FYNNEI. CDR3 in DNA: TGTGCCAGCACCTCGCAGGGGCCGGGGGAGCAGTACTTC. Protein sequence: CASTSQGPGEQYF.

V usage is TRBV5-1 and J usage is TRBJ2-5, with TRBD2 as a possible D gene (6 bases). The germline V gene has CDR1 SGHRS and CDR2 YFSETQ. V lost 7 bases and J 2 bases, leaving 15 bases between the germline ends. The CDR3 totals 14 residues. The CDR3 DNA sequence: TGCGCCAGCCGCAGGAGCGGGCCTCAAGAGACCCAGTACTTC. Amino acids: CASRRSGPQETQYF.